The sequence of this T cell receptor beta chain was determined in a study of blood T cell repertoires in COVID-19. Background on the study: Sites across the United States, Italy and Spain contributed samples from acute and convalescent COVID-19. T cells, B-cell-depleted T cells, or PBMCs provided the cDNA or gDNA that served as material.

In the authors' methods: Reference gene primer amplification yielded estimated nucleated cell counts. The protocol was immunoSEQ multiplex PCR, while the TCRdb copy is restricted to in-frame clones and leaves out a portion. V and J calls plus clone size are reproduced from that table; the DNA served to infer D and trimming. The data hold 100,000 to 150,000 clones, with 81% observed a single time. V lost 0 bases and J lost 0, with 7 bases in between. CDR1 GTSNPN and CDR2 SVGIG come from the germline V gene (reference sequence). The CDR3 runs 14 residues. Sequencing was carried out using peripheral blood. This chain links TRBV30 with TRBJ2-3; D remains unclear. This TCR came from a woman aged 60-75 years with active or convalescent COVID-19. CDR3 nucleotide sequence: TGTGCCTGGAGTGTCTTATTGAGCACAGATACGCAGTATTTT. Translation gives CAWSVLLSTDTQYF.